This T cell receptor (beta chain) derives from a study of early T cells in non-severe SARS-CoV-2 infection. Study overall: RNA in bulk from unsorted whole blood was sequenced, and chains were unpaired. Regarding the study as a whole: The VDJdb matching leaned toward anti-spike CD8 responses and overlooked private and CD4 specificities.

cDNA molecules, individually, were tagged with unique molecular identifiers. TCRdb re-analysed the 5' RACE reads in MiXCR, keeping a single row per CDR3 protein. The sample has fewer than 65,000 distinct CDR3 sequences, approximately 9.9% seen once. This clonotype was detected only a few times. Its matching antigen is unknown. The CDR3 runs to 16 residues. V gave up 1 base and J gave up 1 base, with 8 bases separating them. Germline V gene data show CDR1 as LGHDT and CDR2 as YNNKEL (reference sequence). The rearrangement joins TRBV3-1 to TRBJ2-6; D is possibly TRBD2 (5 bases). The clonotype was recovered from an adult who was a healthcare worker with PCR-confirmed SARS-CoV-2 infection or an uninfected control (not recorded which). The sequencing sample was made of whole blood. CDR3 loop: CASSQGAGSGANVLTF. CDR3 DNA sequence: TGTGCCAGCAGCCAAGGGGCGGGTTCTGGGGCCAACGTCCTGACTTTC.